These 11 T cell receptor beta chains share one sample of origin, sequenced in a study of control samples from healthy donors and cancer patients. The repertoire was sequenced with immunoSEQ multiplex PCR; TCRdb's copy has only in-frame clones and lacks some. The data hold 80,000 to 100,000 clones, with over 85% observed a single time. Sequencing used blood. The receptors shown here come from a human donor in good health. The donor label of this sample is uncertain.

The V gene is TRBV9, the J gene TRBJ2-1; no definite D call. This CDR3 has 13 residues. Germline V gene lookup returns CDR1 SGDLS and CDR2 YYNGEE. V shed 0 bases and J shed 10 bases, with 11 bases lying between them. The CDR3 loop reads CASSVGPTPEQFF. CDR3 in DNA: TGTGCCAGCAGCGTAGGCCCCACGCCAGAGCAGTTCTTC.

CDR3 DNA: TGTGCCAGCGACAGGGAAAGGACGAATTCACCCCTCCACTTT. It specifies CASDRERTNSPLHF. The genes are TRBV2 and TRBJ1-6; 7 nucleotides agree with TRBD1. V was clipped by 8 bases and J by 7 bases; unmatched bases: 8. The CDR3 length is 14 residues. CDR1 and CDR2 (germline): SNHLY, FYNNEI.

The gene calls are TRBV7-6 and TRBJ1-3, with unresolved D. V was clipped by 1 base and J by 2 bases, with 12 bases between them. The CDR3 spans 16 residues. Germline CDR1 is SGHVS and CDR2 is FNYEAQ. Written as DNA, the CDR3 is TGTGCCAGCAGCTTAGTAGGAGGGTCCACTGGAAACACCATATATTTT. Its protein is CASSLVGGSTGNTIYF.

This rearrangement joins TRBV7-2 to TRBJ2-1, with D hard to call. CDR1 and CDR2 (germline): SGHTA, FQGNSA. Trimming stripped 4 bases from V and 7 bases from J, with 17 bases between. There are 15 residues in the CDR3. The CDR3, as DNA: TGTGCCAGCAGCTCCTCAGGTTCATTGGGGAATGAGCAGTTCTTC. This sequence encodes CASSSSGSLGNEQFF.

The rearrangement joins TRBV27 to TRBJ2-2; 9 bases align to TRBD1. The CDR3 covers 15 residues. CDR1 MNHEY and CDR2 SMNVEV come from the germline V gene (reference sequence). V shed 3 bases and J 7 bases; nucleotides not matched to a gene: 6. The CDR3 DNA reads as TGTGCCAGCAGTTTTCTACAGGGGGCCGGCGGGGAGCTGTTTTTT. Encoded protein: CASSFLQGAGGELFF.

The gene calls are TRBV10-3 and TRBJ2-6; 10 bases are shared with TRBD2. Germline assignment: CDR1 ENHRY and CDR2 SYGVKD. The CDR3 contains 16 residues. Germline trimming cut 8 bases from V and 0 bases from J; bases unmatched to any gene: 4. The CDR3 DNA reads as TGTGCCATCGGCGCTAGCGGGGGCTCTGGGGCCAACGTCCTGACTTTC. It codes for CAIGASGGSGANVLTF.

This chain joins TRBV9 and TRBJ1-6, with D perhaps TRBD1 (6 bases). The V and J ends lost 4 bases and 8 bases respectively, with 16 bases between them. Germline V lookup: CDR1 SGDLS, CDR2 YYNGEE. This CDR3 spans 15 amino acids. The CDR3 protein is CASSPLGGFDSPLHF. The CDR3 DNA is TGTGCCAGCAGCCCCCTAGGGGGTTTCGATTCACCCCTCCACTTT.

This chain uses TRBV5-4 with TRBJ1-2; D not resolved. V was clipped by 0 bases and J by 1 base, with 7 bases between them. CDR1 is SGHNT, CDR2 YYREEE, per germline (reference sequence). The CDR3 spans 14 residues. The CDR3, as DNA: TGTGCCAGCAGCTTGGATAAAAGTAACTATGGCTACACCTTC. Encoded protein: CASSLDKSNYGYTF.

The J gene is TRBJ2-1, the V gene TRBV13, with TRBD2 identical over 13 bases. V shed 2 bases and J 9 bases; nucleotides not matched to a gene: 10. The germline V gene encodes CDR1 PRHDT and CDR2 FYEKMQ (reference sequence). There are 17 residues in the CDR3. The CDR3 region is CASSLRGLAGMESEQFF. The CDR3 DNA reads as TGTGCCAGCAGCTTAAGGGGACTAGCGGGGATGGAGAGTGAGCAGTTCTTC.

The J gene is TRBJ1-2, the V gene TRBV14, with 7 nucleotides matching TRBD1. The CDR3 is made up of 12 amino acids. The junction had 1 base not matched to a gene; V was cut back by 4 bases and J by 5 bases. CDR1 and CDR2 from the germline V gene are SGHDN and FVKESK. As DNA, the CDR3 is TGTGCCAGCAGCCCAGGGGGTTATGGCTACACCTTC. Its translation is CASSPGGYGYTF.

The V call is TRBV5-5, the J call TRBJ2-5, with TRBD1 matching over 11 bases. CDR1 and CDR2 (germline): SGHKS, YYEKEE (reference sequence). The CDR3 spans 16 residues. After removal of 4 bases from V and 0 bases from J, the junction contained 5 bases not matched to a gene. This chain's CDR3 is CASSLGTGGNQETQYF. In DNA form, the CDR3 reads TGTGCCAGCAGCCTAGGGACAGGGGGGAACCAAGAGACCCAGTACTTC. The variable domain in full, with the rest retrieved from reference TRBV5-5 and TRBJ2-5, is DAGVTQSPTHLIKTRGQQVTLRCSPISGHKSVSWYQQVLGQGPQFIFQYYEKEERGRGNFPDRFSARQFPNYSSELNVNALLLGDSALYLCASSLGTGGNQETQYFGPGTRLLVL.